One and the same sample provided the 4 T cell receptor beta chains below, sequenced in a study of post-analysis software for immune sequencing data (dated by TCRdb to 2013 to 2016). Library preparation used PCR. TCRdb lists the instrument as Illumina HiSeq 2500. To reduce PCR and sequencing biases, unique molecular identifiers were built into the TCR beta cDNA libraries. The public sequencing data were trimmed at Q25 with fastp and processed into clonotypes with MiXCR by TCRdb, which kept only in-frame beta chains. Rows matching on CDR3 protein sequence are summarized as one entry with the most common DNA and genes. The sample includes hundreds of thousands of distinct CDR3 sequences, with 36% observed a single time. The ten largest make up 4% to 5.5% of the sample. Study-wide conclusions, independent of this receptor: Significantly higher frequencies in patients than in controls were found for about five TRBV segments, including TRBV5-6, TRBV5-1 and TRBV20-1.

The antigens of these receptors remain unknown. The sample was blood. These receptors were collected from a girl aged 5-17 years with multiple sclerosis.

Concerning this clonotype: A clone one base away is much larger, so this may be a read error. The chain carries TRBV6-1 and TRBJ2-7, with D maybe TRBD2 (5 bases). The CDR3 covers 16 residues. Germline CDR1 MNHNS, CDR2 SASEGT. The CDR3 reads CASSAGLTGSSCEQYF. The CDR3 coding sequence is TGTGCCAGCAGTGCCGGTTTGACGGGGAGCTCCTGCGAGCAGTACTTC.

This clonotype was counted many times. The chain recombines TRBV7-9 with TRBJ2-3; no clear D. CDR3 size: 13 residues. Germline CDR1 reads SEHNR; CDR2 reads FQNEAQ (reference sequence). Trimming cost V 1 base and J 14 bases, with 16 bases left between them. The CDR3 nucleotides read TGTGCCAGCAGCTTAGAGGTTCGCCAGAAAGGGTATTTT. Translation gives CASSLEVRQKGYF. Variable domain in full (rest from reference TRBV7-9 and TRBJ2-3): DTGVSQNPRHKITKRGQNVTFRCDPISEHNRLYWYRQTLGQGPEFLTYFQNEAQLEKSRLLSDRFSAERPKGSFSTLEIQRTEQGDSAMYLCASSLEVRQKGYFGPGTRLTVL.

This clonotype was seen more than once but under ten times. The rearrangement joins TRBV5-1 to TRBJ1-1; no definite D call. Germline CDR1 is SGHRS and CDR2 is YFSETQ. Trimming pared 0 bases from V and 4 bases from J, leaving 13 bases between. The CDR3 contains 15 residues. CDR3 residues: CASSLGVGRSTEAFF. The CDR3 DNA reads as TGCGCCAGCAGCTTGGGAGTAGGGAGGTCCACTGAAGCTTTCTTT.

With respect to this clonotype: With a much larger clone just one base away, this may be a read error. V and J are TRBV7-9 and TRBJ2-1; D possibly matches TRBD1 or TRBD2 (5 bases each). Germline loops: CDR1 SEHNR, CDR2 FQNEAQ (reference sequence). The CDR3 has 15 residues. Trimming cost V 5 bases and J 8 bases, with 19 bases left between them. The CDR3 region is CASSLGWDPGDEQFF. The CDR3 DNA is TGTGCCAGCAGCCTCGGCTGGGACCCCGGGGATGAGCAGTTCTTC.